This T cell receptor beta chain comes out of a study of identical twins. V lost 3 bases to trimming and J lost 7 bases, with 6 bases between them. Germline V gene sequence: CDR1 SEHNR, CDR2 FQNEAQ (reference sequence). The CDR3 covers 12 residues. This clonotype has a count of ten or more. TCRdb reprocessed the 5' RACE reads with MiXCR, giving one entry per CDR3 protein. The profile shows about 570,000 distinct CDR3 sequences, approximately 10% of them singletons. These data also featured in a second study, about yellow fever vaccine responses in identical twins.

The source of this sequence is a woman younger than 35 in good health. The sequencing sample was made of PBMCs. J is TRBJ2-2 and V is TRBV7-9; D is unresolved. CDR3 sequence reads: CASSFVLGELFF. The CDR3 coding sequence is TGTGCCAGCAGCTTTGTCCTCGGGGAGCTGTTTTTT.